This T cell receptor beta chain originates from a study of T-cell memory formation after mild COVID-19. Overall study: Largely, TCR clusters stayed within a single donor.

The study, taken as a whole, reports: Several responding clones turned up in pre-infection memory, indicating that cross-reactive memory may have taken part.

The CDR3 totals 14 residues. V was shortened by 0 bases and J by 7 bases, with 12 bases between the two germline ends. The germline V gene encodes CDR1 DFQATT and CDR2 SNEGSKA (reference sequence). Amplification by 5'RACE using constant-segment primers produced TCR alpha and TCR beta cDNA libraries that carried sample barcodes and UMIs. TCRdb called the 5' RACE reads again in MiXCR, with one record for every CDR3 protein. The table records fewer than 450,000 distinct CDR3 sequences, roughly 20% of them present only once. This clonotype was seen many times. No antigen is known for it. This rearrangement joins TRBV20-1 to TRBJ2-2; D might be TRBD1 or TRBD2, each matching 5 bases. This clonotype originated in an adult woman who had mild COVID-19 (a few samples of this study predate the infection). Cell type and time point are not known. The specimen sequenced was PBMCs or a T cell subset sorted from them (not recorded which). CDR3 amino acids: CSARDGRENGELFF. Here the CDR3 DNA reads TGCAGTGCTAGAGATGGCAGGGAGAACGGGGAGCTGTTTTTT.